The 16 T cell receptor beta chains reported below all come from one sample, sequenced in a study of blood T cell repertoires in COVID-19. Repertoires were generated with immunoSEQ multiplex PCR, while TCRdb's copy carries only in-frame clones and drops some. The sample has roughly 100,000 clones, 69% seen once. The material sequenced was peripheral blood. These receptor sequences come from a man of 80 years or more with acute or convalescent COVID-19.

The rearrangement links TRBV19 to TRBJ2-6; TRBD1 aligns across 9 bases. Germline assignment: CDR1 LNHDA and CDR2 SQIVND (reference sequence). The length of the CDR3 is 16 residues. Germline trimming cut 6 bases from V and 4 bases from J; bases unmatched to any gene: 7. The CDR3 protein is CASREQGARGANVLTF. The CDR3 nucleotides read TGTGCCAGTAGAGAACAGGGGGCGAGGGGGGCCAACGTCCTGACTTTC. The full variable domain, rest sourced from reference TRBV19 and TRBJ2-6, is DGGITQSPKYLFRKEGQNVTLSCEQNLNHDAMYWYRQDPGQGLRLIYYSQIVNDFQKGDIAEGYSVSREKKESFPLTVTSAQKNPTAFYLCASREQGARGANVLTFGAGSRLTVL.

The CDR3 region is CAISDLAGDNEQFF. The CDR3 nucleotides read TGTGCCATCAGTGATTTAGCGGGAGACAATGAGCAGTTCTTC. The rearrangement uses TRBV10-3 and TRBJ2-1; 9 nucleotides match TRBD2. Germline assignment: CDR1 ENHRY and CDR2 SYGVKD. Unmatched junction bases numbered 2, after V lost 3 bases and J lost 5 bases. The CDR3 is 14 amino acids.

The chain recombines TRBV21-1 with TRBJ1-1; the D call of TRBD1 is as the table states it, not checked on the DNA. TRBV21-1 is listed as a pseudogene. The length of the CDR3 is 12 residues. The DNA of the CDR3 is TGTGCCAGCAGCAAAGAAGACATAGATGCTTTCTTT. It translates to CASSKEDIDAFF.

The table lists this clone with a count of one. The rearrangement links TRBV6-5 to TRBJ2-1; 9 bases are shared with TRBD1. Germline V gene data show CDR1 as MNHEY and CDR2 as SVGAGI. J gave up 8 bases and V 8 bases, and 13 bases lay outside the gene matches. CDR3 length equals 15 residues. Here the CDR3 reads CASFPFGTGFYEQFF. In nucleotides, the CDR3 is TGTGCCAGCTTCCCCTTCGGGACAGGGTTCTATGAGCAGTTCTTC.

V is TRBV29-1 and J is TRBJ2-7; the match to TRBD1 covers 7 bases. This CDR3 comprises 13 residues. With V trimmed by 7 bases and J by 5 bases, 11 bases remained unmatched. CDR1 and CDR2 from the germline V gene are SQVTM and ANQGSEA. CDR3 in amino acids: CSASGTVSNEQYF. The CDR3 nucleotides are TGCAGCGCGTCCGGGACAGTGTCAAACGAGCAGTACTTC.

The V gene is TRBV12-3 or TRBV12-4, the J gene TRBJ2-1, with D hard to call. Trimming left V 2 bases short and J 10 bases short, with 12 bases between. The CDR3 is made up of 13 amino acids. DNA for the CDR3: TGTGCCAGCAGTTTACAAGGAACTAACGAGCAGTTCTTC. Amino acid sequence: CASSLQGTNEQFF.

This clone has a handful of counts. V is TRBV10-2 and J is TRBJ1-6; D possibly corresponds to TRBD1 (6 bases). V lost 7 bases and J 10 bases, leaving 14 bases between the germline ends. The CDR3 loop spans 13 amino acids. Germline-derived CDR1 and CDR2 are WSHSY and SAAADI. The CDR3 loop is CASTPGVGSPLHF. The CDR3 DNA follows: TGCGCCAGCACTCCAGGGGTAGGCTCACCCCTCCACTTT.

This chain uses TRBV27 with TRBJ2-3; maybe TRBD1 (6 bases). This CDR3 is 15 amino acids long. V lost 5 bases to trimming and J lost 1 base, with 13 bases between them. Germline loops: CDR1 MNHEY, CDR2 SMNVEV (reference sequence). CDR3 sequence (DNA): TGTGCCAGCAGTACCTCGACAGGCCGCACAGATACGCAGTATTTT. The encoded protein is CASSTSTGRTDTQYF.

The genes are TRBV20-1 and TRBJ2-3, with 8 bases lining up with TRBD2. After removal of 4 bases from V and 5 bases from J, the junction contained 8 bases not matched to a gene. Germline loops: CDR1 DFQATT, CDR2 SNEGSKA (reference sequence). The CDR3 consists of 14 residues. CDR3 coding DNA: TGCAGTGCTATTGAGCCGGGAGGGATAGATACGCAGTATTTT. As protein: CSAIEPGGIDTQYF.

There are a few counts of this clone. The rearrangement joins TRBV18 to TRBJ2-2; 7 positions agree with TRBD1. With 4 bases clipped from V and 6 bases from J, the junction kept 11 bases outside the gene matches. This CDR3 comprises 16 residues. Germline-derived CDR1 and CDR2 are KGHSH and LQKENI. The CDR3, as DNA: TGTGCCAGCTCACAAGTACTAGGACAGGTGTCCGGGGAGCTGTTTTTT. Amino acid sequence: CASSQVLGQVSGELFF.

The chain carries TRBV6-2 or TRBV6-3 and TRBJ1-2; D gene unclear. The germline V and J ends were trimmed by 5 bases and 6 bases, with 22 bases remaining between them. The CDR3 has 16 residues. In germline, CDR1 is MNHEY, CDR2 SVGEGT. The CDR3 reads CASSHANQKLVDGYTF. The CDR3 DNA is TGTGCCAGCAGTCATGCCAATCAAAAGCTCGTTGATGGCTACACCTTC.

Concerning this clone: In the same sample, other DNA sequences code for this CDR3. This rearrangement joins TRBV9 to TRBJ2-1; D is possibly TRBD1 (6 bases). This CDR3 is built from 15 residues. Trimming pared 2 bases from V and 1 base from J, leaving 10 bases between. Germline assignment: CDR1 SGDLS and CDR2 YYNGEE. The CDR3 region is CASSVGQGSYNEQFF. The CDR3 DNA is TGTGCCAGCAGCGTGGGGCAGGGGTCCTACAATGAGCAGTTCTTC.

This clone occurred a few times. The chain links TRBV29-1 to TRBJ1-2; perhaps TRBD1 as D (6 bases). Germline V gene lookup returns CDR1 SQVTM and CDR2 ANQGSEA. CDR3 length equals 11 residues. Between the trimmed V and J ends, which lost 7 bases and 2 bases, there was a span of 8 bases. The CDR3 is CSGTANYGYTF. As DNA, the CDR3 is TGCAGCGGGACAGCCAACTATGGCTACACCTTC.

This sequence joins TRBV18 and TRBJ2-1; weak D call: TRBD2 (6 bases). Trimming took 0 bases from V and 0 from J, leaving 12 bases between them. This CDR3 is built from 17 residues. From germline, CDR1 is KGHSH and CDR2 LQKENI. This CDR3 is CASSPPSSGYSYNEQFF. In nucleotides, the CDR3 is TGTGCCAGCTCACCACCCTCGAGCGGGTACTCCTACAATGAGCAGTTCTTC. Complete variable domain (other parts from reference TRBV18 and TRBJ2-1): NAGVMQNPRHLVRRRGQEARLRCSPMKGHSHVYWYRQLPEEGLKFMVYLQKENIIDESGMPKERFSAEFPKEGPSILRIQQVVRGDSAAYFCASSPPSSGYSYNEQFFGPGTRLTVL.

The gene calls are TRBV10-3 and TRBJ2-6, with D perhaps matching TRBD1 (6 bases). CDR1 is ENHRY, CDR2 SYGVKD, per germline. Trimming stripped 8 bases from V and 0 bases from J, with 17 bases between. The CDR3 extends over 17 amino acids. CDR3 region: CAIALTGGSSGANVLTF. Here the CDR3 DNA reads TGTGCCATCGCCTTGACAGGTGGGAGCTCTGGGGCCAACGTCCTGACTTTC.

The chain has TRBV18 and TRBJ1-2; TRBD1 matches 7 bases. Per the germline V gene, CDR1 is KGHSH and CDR2 is LQKENI. The CDR3 sequence is 14 residues long. Trimming took 5 bases from V and 2 from J; bases not matched to a gene: 5. The CDR3 sequence: CASSSETGNYGYTF. CDR3 nucleotides: TGTGCCAGCTCATCAGAGACAGGGAACTATGGCTACACCTTC.